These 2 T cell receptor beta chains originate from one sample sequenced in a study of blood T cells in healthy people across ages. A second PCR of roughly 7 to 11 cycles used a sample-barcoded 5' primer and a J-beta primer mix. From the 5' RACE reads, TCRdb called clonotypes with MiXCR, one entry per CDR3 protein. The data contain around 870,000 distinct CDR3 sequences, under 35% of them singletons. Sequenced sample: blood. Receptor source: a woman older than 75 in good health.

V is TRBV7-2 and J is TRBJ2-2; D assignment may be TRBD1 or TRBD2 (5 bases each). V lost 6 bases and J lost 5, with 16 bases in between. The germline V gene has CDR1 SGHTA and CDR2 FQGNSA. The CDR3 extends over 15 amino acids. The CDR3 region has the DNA TGTGCCAGCAGTGCTGACAGCCCGGGGACCGGGGAGCTGTTTTTT. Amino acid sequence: CASSADSPGTGELFF.

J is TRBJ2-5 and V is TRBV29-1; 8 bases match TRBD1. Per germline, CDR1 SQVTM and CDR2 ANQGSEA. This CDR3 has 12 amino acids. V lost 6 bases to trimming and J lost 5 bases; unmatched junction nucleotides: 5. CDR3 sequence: CSVYDRGETQYF. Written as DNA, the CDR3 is TGCAGCGTGTACGACAGGGGCGAGACCCAGTACTTC.